The TCR beta chain under discussion was sequenced for a study of graft-versus-host responses after intestinal transplantation. Background on the study: In this cohort, recipients had multivisceral, liver-intestinal, or isolated intestinal transplants. Anti-thymocyte globulin induction was given to all recipients, followed by tacrolimus and steroids for 2 to 3 years.

Per the germline V gene, CDR1 is MNHEY and CDR2 is SVGAGI. Trimming pared 8 bases from V and 4 bases from J, leaving 8 bases between. The CDR3 has 11 residues. As concerns this clone: The antigen is undetermined.

Data came from immunoSEQ multiplex PCR; TCRdb stores just in-frame clones and leaves some out. The data hold over 75,000 clones, with roughly 84% observed a single time. The TCR sequence derives from a human donor who was the organ donor for an intestinal transplant. Specimen: unstimulated CD8+ T cells sorted from spleen or lymph node cells, collected before transplant. This rearrangement joins TRBV6-5 to TRBJ1-2; no definite D call. CDR3 sequence (DNA): TGTGCCAGCCGCGCGGTCTATGGCTACACCTTC. The encoded protein is CASRAVYGYTF.